A single sample gave rise to the 18 T cell receptor beta chains below, sequenced in a study of T cell responses to AZD1222 COVID-19 vaccine. Sequenced by immunoSEQ multiplex PCR; TCRdb stores in-frame clones only, minus some. Among some 87,000 clones listed, about 90% were seen once. The specimen comprised peripheral blood, sampled on day 0 of MenACWY control vaccination. These receptors came from an adult in good health.

This sequence joins TRBV11-3 and TRBJ2-7, with D perhaps TRBD1 or TRBD2 (6 bases each). The CDR3 has 14 residues. Looked up from germline, CDR1 is SGHNT and CDR2 is YENEEA. Trimming shortened V by 5 bases and J by 5 bases, and 16 bases separated the two germline ends. The CDR3 nucleotides read TGTGCCAGCAGCCGGCGGGACATAAGTCACGAGCAGTACTTC. Protein product: CASSRRDISHEQYF.

The V gene is TRBV18, the J gene TRBJ1-5, with no clear D. V was cut by 3 bases and J by 0 bases, with 6 bases left in between. From germline, CDR1 is KGHSH and CDR2 LQKENI. The CDR3 length is 14 residues. The CDR3 DNA is TGTGCCAGCTCACCGAGTTATAGCAATCAGCCCCAGCATTTT. Amino acid sequence: CASSPSYSNQPQHF.

This chain uses TRBV9 with TRBJ2-1; D not resolved. Germline V gives CDR1 SGDLS, CDR2 YYNGEE. This CDR3 has 14 amino acids. V dropped 0 bases and J dropped 7 bases, with 11 bases sitting between them. CDR3 region: CASSVGRALNEQFF. The DNA for the CDR3 is TGTGCCAGCAGCGTAGGACGGGCGTTGAATGAGCAGTTCTTC.

To note about this clone: One end of the junction varies from germline; a read error may be responsible. The rearrangement links TRBV6-2 or TRBV6-3 to TRBJ1-3, with a weak D call TRBD1 (6 bases). The V gene's germline CDR1 is MNHEY and CDR2 SVGEGT. The CDR3 spans 15 residues. The CDR3 coding sequence is TGTGCCAGCAGTAACTCTCAGGGGCCTGGAAACACCATATATTTT. Translating it yields CASSNSQGPGNTIYF.

This sequence joins TRBV28 and TRBJ1-3, with D possibly being TRBD1 (6 bases). Germline assignment: CDR1 MDHEN and CDR2 SYDVKM. Trimming removed 6 bases from V and 0 bases from J, with 27 bases in between. This CDR3 comprises 20 residues. CDR3 sequence reads: CASSPPGSAAGTSSGNTIYF. The CDR3 DNA sequence: TGTGCCAGCAGCCCCCCGGGGTCGGCAGCCGGGACATCCTCTGGAAACACCATATATTTT. Together with reference TRBV28 and TRBJ1-3, the CDR3 gives the full variable domain: DVKVTQSSRYLVKRTGEKVFLECVQDMDHENMFWYRQDPGLGLRLIYFSYDVKMKEKGDIPEGYSVSREKKERFSLILESASTNQTSMYLCASSPPGSAAGTSSGNTIYFGEGSWLTVV.

This chain links TRBV3-1 (or the pseudogene TRBV3-2) with TRBJ2-1, with no clear D. CDR1 and CDR2 (germline): LGHDT, YNNKEL (reference sequence). V gave up 2 bases and J gave up 6 bases, with 2 bases separating them. This CDR3 contains 11 residues. Here the CDR3 DNA reads TGTGCCAGCAGCCAACGCAATGAGCAGTTCTTC. Translation: CASSQRNEQFF.

The rearrangement uses TRBV7-9 and TRBJ1-1; 8 bases map to TRBD1. CDR3 length: 13 amino acids. Trimming took 2 bases from V and 7 from J; bases not matched to a gene: 3. From germline, CDR1 is SEHNR and CDR2 FQNEAQ (reference sequence). CDR3 in amino acids: CASSLTGGIEAFF. The CDR3 DNA reads as TGTGCCAGCAGCTTAACAGGGGGGATTGAAGCTTTCTTT.

The CDR3 DNA follows: TGTGCCAGTAGTATAGACACTTTTAACTATGGCTACACCTTC. This translates into CASSIDTFNYGYTF. The genes are TRBV19 and TRBJ1-2; no clear D. CDR1 and CDR2 (germline): LNHDA, SQIVND (reference sequence). V lost 0 bases and J lost 1, with 6 bases in between. This CDR3 has 14 residues.

This chain uses TRBV5-8 with TRBJ2-5; 10 bases match TRBD2. Per germline, CDR1 SGHTS and CDR2 YDEGEE. J lost 2 bases, V lost 0 bases, and 13 bases had no gene match. The CDR3 loop spans 19 amino acids. The CDR3 DNA is TGTGCCAGCAGCTTGGTCAGGTCCAGCGGGAGGGCCATTCAAGAGACCCAGTACTTC. It translates to CASSLVRSSGRAIQETQYF.

The chain carries TRBV5-1 and TRBJ2-1; no reliable D call. With 0 bases removed from V and 1 base from J, the gap between germline ends came to 5 bases. CDR3 length: 14 residues. CDR1 is SGHRS, CDR2 YFSETQ, per germline. The CDR3 nucleotides read TGCGCCAGCAGCTTGGGGGATTCCTACAATGAGCAGTTCTTC. This codes for CASSLGDSYNEQFF.

The V gene is TRBV24-1, the J gene TRBJ2-7, with no clear D. The V gene lost 4 bases and the J gene lost 6 bases, with 12 bases spanning the gap. CDR3 size: 13 residues. Looked up from germline, CDR1 is KGHDR and CDR2 is SFDVKD. CDR3 nucleotide sequence: TGTGCCACCAGTGACCCCGTTTTGTCCGAGCAGTACTTC. This encodes CATSDPVLSEQYF.

In DNA, the CDR3 is TGTGCCAGCAGTTACTCCAGACCCCTTCCAAATCAGCCCCAGCATTTT. Encoded protein: CASSYSRPLPNQPQHF. The genes are TRBV6-5 and TRBJ1-5; no clear D gene. The ends were cut back, 0 bases at V and 4 bases at J, with 13 bases in the middle. The CDR3 sequence is 16 residues long. The germline V gene encodes CDR1 MNHEY and CDR2 SVGAGI.

The chain is built from TRBV19 and TRBJ2-5; 7 bases line up with TRBD2. The germline V gene encodes CDR1 LNHDA and CDR2 SQIVND (reference sequence). V lost 3 bases, J lost 1 base, and 8 bases stayed unmatched. The CDR3 consists of 16 residues. The CDR3 loop is CASSMGSLAPQETQYF. Here the CDR3 DNA reads TGTGCCAGTAGTATGGGGTCACTAGCGCCCCAAGAGACCCAGTACTTC.

CDR3: CASSLVSYEQYF. The CDR3 nucleotides are TGTGCCAGCAGCTTAGTCTCGTACGAGCAGTACTTC. This chain uses TRBV7-2 with TRBJ2-7; no reliable D call. Trimming stripped 1 base from V and 4 bases from J, with 5 bases between. The CDR3 is made up of 12 amino acids. From germline, CDR1 is SGHTA and CDR2 FQGNSA.

The rearrangement links TRBV5-1 to TRBJ2-3; D ambiguous. This CDR3 is 12 amino acids long. Germline V gene data show CDR1 as SGHRS and CDR2 as YFSETQ. V was pared by 5 bases and J by 2 bases, with 6 bases between. This CDR3 reads CASRWDTDTQYF. The DNA of the CDR3 is TGCGCCAGCAGGTGGGACACAGATACGCAGTATTTT.

This chain links TRBV19 with TRBJ2-7, with D perhaps TRBD1 (5 bases). The CDR3 has 15 residues. CDR1 and CDR2 (germline): LNHDA, SQIVND (reference sequence). V was clipped by 3 bases and J by 0 bases, with 12 bases between them. This CDR3 reads CASSMGQGTSYEQYF. DNA of the CDR3: TGTGCCAGTAGTATGGGGCAGGGTACCTCCTACGAGCAGTACTTC.

The rearrangement links TRBV3-1 (or the pseudogene TRBV3-2) to TRBJ1-4; D is perhaps TRBD1 (6 bases). V was clipped by 6 bases and J by 4 bases, with 12 bases between them. The CDR3 sequence is 14 residues long. Germline V gene sequence: CDR1 LGHDT, CDR2 YNNKEL (reference sequence). This CDR3 reads CASRAQGFNEKLFF. For the CDR3, the DNA is TGTGCCAGCAGGGCACAGGGCTTTAATGAAAAACTGTTTTTT.

This rearrangement joins TRBV7-2 to TRBJ2-7; 10 bases fit TRBD2. J lost 0 bases, V lost 5 bases, and 4 bases had no gene match. The CDR3 extends over 15 amino acids. CDR1 and CDR2 from the germline V gene are SGHTA and FQGNSA. The CDR3 spells CASSRTSGPSYEQYF. The CDR3 DNA sequence: TGTGCCAGCAGCCGGACTAGCGGCCCCTCCTACGAGCAGTACTTC.